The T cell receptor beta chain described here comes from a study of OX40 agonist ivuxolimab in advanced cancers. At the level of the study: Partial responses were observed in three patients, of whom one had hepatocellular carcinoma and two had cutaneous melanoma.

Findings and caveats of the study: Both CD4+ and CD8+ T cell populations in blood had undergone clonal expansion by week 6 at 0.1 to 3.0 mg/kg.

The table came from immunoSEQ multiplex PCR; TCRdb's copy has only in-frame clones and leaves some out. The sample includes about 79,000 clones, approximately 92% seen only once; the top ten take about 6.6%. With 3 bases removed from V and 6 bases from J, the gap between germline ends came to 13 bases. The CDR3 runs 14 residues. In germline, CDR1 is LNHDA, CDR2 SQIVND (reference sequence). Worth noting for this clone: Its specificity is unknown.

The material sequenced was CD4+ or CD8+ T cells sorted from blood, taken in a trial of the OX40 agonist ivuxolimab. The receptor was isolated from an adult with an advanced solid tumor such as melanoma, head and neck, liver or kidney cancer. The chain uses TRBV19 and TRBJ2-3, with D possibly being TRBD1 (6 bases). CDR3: CASSMVAGADTQYF. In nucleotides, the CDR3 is TGTGCCAGTAGTATGGTGGCAGGGGCGGATACGCAGTATTTT.